What follows are 3 T cell receptor beta chains derived from one specimen sequenced in a study of cytomegalovirus exposure and HLA in healthy donors. The PCR had 60 Vbeta and 13 Jbeta primers. Data came from immunoSEQ multiplex PCR; TCRdb stores just in-frame clones and leaves some out. The data contain under 200,000 clones, 75% to 90% of them singletons. The sample consisted of PBMCs. The receptor set was obtained from a woman younger than 30 in good health and CMV-seronegative.

The V gene is TRBV28, the J gene TRBJ2-5; D is undetermined. Germline-derived CDR1 and CDR2 are MDHEN and SYDVKM. The CDR3 sequence is 15 residues long. V lost 3 bases, J lost 0 bases, and 11 bases lay in between. CDR3 amino acids: CASSLTNRDQETQYF. The CDR3 DNA sequence: TGTGCCAGCAGTTTGACCAACCGGGACCAAGAGACCCAGTACTTC.

The chain is built from TRBV9 and TRBJ2-7, with 7 bases lining up with TRBD2. V lost 4 bases to trimming and J lost 5 bases; unmatched junction nucleotides: 12. This CDR3 spans 15 amino acids. Germline values: CDR1 SGDLS, CDR2 YYNGEE. The CDR3 nucleotides read TGTGCCAGCAGCCGGATGGGGGAGGGCCTAAACGAGCAGTACTTC. Its protein product is CASSRMGEGLNEQYF.

The chain carries TRBV5-4 and TRBJ1-4, with D possibly being TRBD1 (6 bases). This CDR3 is built from 14 residues. The V gene lost 4 bases and the J gene lost 7 bases, with 14 bases spanning the gap. Germline CDR1 SGHNT, CDR2 YYREEE (reference sequence). In DNA form, the CDR3 reads TGTGCCAGCAGCCCGGACAGCCACACTGAAAAACTGTTTTTT. It is translated as CASSPDSHTEKLFF.